This is a list of T cell receptor beta chains from one sample in a study of technical replicates of blood from four donors. Some clones are missing from TCRdb's copy, which holds only in-frame ones; the method was immunoSEQ multiplex PCR. The data contain 65,000 to 95,000 clones, 95% to 98% of them singletons. The specimen sequenced was T cells isolated from PBMCs. The receptor set was obtained from a human donor in good health. CDR3s include the opening cysteine and the closing phenylalanine or tryptophan. D genes are given only for firm matches. Clone size is shown for a subset of rows, as once, few, many or a class of expanded clone.

DNA: TGTGCTAGCAGCCCGCCCCGGGGACAACAAGTCTATGGCTACACCTTC
CDR3: CASSPPRGQQVYGYTF
J: TRBJ1-2
size: NA
V: TRBV7-7
D: NA

DNA: TGTGCTAGTGGCCAGAATCAAGAGACCCAGTACTTC
CDR3: CASGQNQETQYF
J: TRBJ2-5
size: once
V: TRBV12-5
D: NA

DNA: TGCGCCAGCAGCTTGGACGGACAGTCCTACGAGCAGTACTTC
CDR3: CASSLDGQSYEQYF
J: TRBJ2-7
size: NA
V: TRBV5-1
D: NA

DNA: TGTGCCAGCACCGAAGCGGGGGTTTCCAATGAGCAGTTCTTC
CDR3: CASTEAGVSNEQFF
J: TRBJ2-1
size: NA
V: TRBV4-2
D: TRBD2

DNA: TGTGCCAGCCGGACTAGTCCCACCAACATTCAGTACTTC
CDR3: CASRTSPTNIQYF
J: TRBJ2-4
size: NA
V: TRBV7-9
D: TRBD2

DNA: TGTGCCTGGAGAGAGGACAGGGGGTCGTACGAGCAGTACTTC
CDR3: CAWREDRGSYEQYF
J: TRBJ2-7
size: NA
V: TRBV30
D: TRBD1

DNA: TGTGCCAGCAGTGAACAGGGGACAAGCAATCAGCCCCAGCATTTT
CDR3: CASSEQGTSNQPQHF
J: TRBJ1-5
size: NA
V: TRBV6-1
D: NA

DNA: TGTGCCAGCAGCTCTCCCAGGGGTACTTACAATGAGCAGTTCTTC
CDR3: CASSSPRGTYNEQFF
J: TRBJ2-1
size: NA
V: TRBV11-2
D: NA

DNA: TGTGCCAGCAGTCAACTATCCAATGAGCAGTTCTTC
CDR3: CASSQLSNEQFF
J: TRBJ2-1
size: NA
V: TRBV6-5
D: NA

DNA: TGTGCCAGCAGTGAAGCCCGGACAAATCTCCAGCATTTT
CDR3: CASSEARTNLQHF
J: TRBJ1-5
size: NA
V: TRBV6-1
D: NA

DNA: TGTGCCAGCAGCGTGGAACGGAGGGCTTTCTTT
CDR3: CASSVERRAFF
J: TRBJ1-1
size: NA
V: TRBV7-9
D: NA

DNA: TGTGCCAGCAGCTTAGCCTGGGACAGGGGCCACTATGGCTACACCTTC
CDR3: CASSLAWDRGHYGYTF
J: TRBJ1-2
size: NA
V: TRBV7-9
D: TRBD1

DNA: TGTGCCAGCAGTGAGGGAGGGGGAAATGAAAAACTGTTTTTT
CDR3: CASSEGGGNEKLFF
J: TRBJ1-4
size: NA
V: TRBV6-1
D: NA

DNA: TGCGCCAGCAGTCAAGTGAGGGAAGCGAACACCGGGGAGCTGTTTTTT
CDR3: CASSQVREANTGELFF
J: TRBJ2-2
size: NA
V: TRBV23-1
D: NA

DNA: TGTGCCAGCAGCCCCACGGGACTAGCGGGGTACAATGAGCAGTTCTTC
CDR3: CASSPTGLAGYNEQFF
J: TRBJ2-1
size: NA
V: TRBV4-2
D: TRBD2

DNA: TGTGCCAGCACCGAGAGGGGGACAGGGCGGTTAATCAATGAGCAGTTCTTC
CDR3: CASTERGTGRLINEQFF
J: TRBJ2-1
size: NA
V: TRBV7-9
D: TRBD1

DNA: TGTGCCAGCAGTGAAAGCAGGGGTAATGAAAAACTGTTTTTT
CDR3: CASSESRGNEKLFF
J: TRBJ1-4
size: NA
V: TRBV25-1
D: NA

DNA: TGTGCCAGCAGCTCCTTTCCCCTAGCGGGCACCCAAGAGACCCAGTACTTC
CDR3: CASSSFPLAGTQETQYF
J: TRBJ2-5
size: NA
V: TRBV11-2
D: TRBD2

DNA: TGTGCCAGCAGCTTCCGAGAGGGACTATCACATGAGCAGTTCTTC
CDR3: CASSFREGLSHEQFF
J: TRBJ2-1
size: once
V: TRBV9
D: TRBD2

DNA: TGTGCCAGCAGCCCCTCGCCCGTTGGGGGGAACTATGGCTACACCTTC
CDR3: CASSPSPVGGNYGYTF
J: TRBJ1-2
size: NA
V: TRBV11-2
D: NA

DNA: TGTGCCTGGAGTGTGGCACTAGCGGACAATGAGCAGTTCTTC
CDR3: CAWSVALADNEQFF
J: TRBJ2-1
size: NA
V: TRBV30
D: TRBD2

DNA: TGTGCCAGCATGGAGGGGAGGAACACTGAAGCTTTCTTT
CDR3: CASMEGRNTEAFF
J: TRBJ1-1
size: NA
V: TRBV5-4
D: NA

DNA: TGTGCCAGTAGTCCGATCTACTCCTACAATGAGCAGTTCTTC
CDR3: CASSPIYSYNEQFF
J: TRBJ2-1
size: few
V: TRBV19
D: NA

DNA: TGTGCCAGCAGCCAAGACAGGGGCAGCTCTGGGGCCAACGTCCTGACTTTC
CDR3: CASSQDRGSSGANVLTF
J: TRBJ2-6
size: NA
V: TRBV4-2
D: NA

DNA: TGTGCCAGCTCACCCGGCGGGGGCCCCCTTAGGAATGAGCAGTTCTTC
CDR3: CASSPGGGPLRNEQFF
J: TRBJ2-1
size: NA
V: TRBV18
D: NA

DNA: TGTGCTAGCAGCTTACAGGGAACAGCTAACTATGGCTACACCTTC
CDR3: CASSLQGTANYGYTF
J: TRBJ1-2
size: once
V: TRBV7-7
D: NA

DNA: TGTGCCTGGAGAACGCAGGGCGGCGACTATGGCTACACCTTC
CDR3: CAWRTQGGDYGYTF
J: TRBJ1-2
size: NA
V: TRBV30
D: NA

DNA: TGTGCCAGCAGCGCGGGACTAGCGACATACGAGCAGTACTTC
CDR3: CASSAGLATYEQYF
J: TRBJ2-7
size: once
V: TRBV9
D: TRBD2

DNA: TGCGCCAGCAGCCTTAGCGGGGGGGCCCTCTCCGAGCAGTACTTC
CDR3: CASSLSGGALSEQYF
J: TRBJ2-7
size: NA
V: TRBV5-1
D: TRBD2

DNA: TGTGCCAGCAGTTCCGACAGTAGCAATCAGCCCCAGCATTTT
CDR3: CASSSDSSNQPQHF
J: TRBJ1-5
size: NA
V: TRBV7-2
D: NA

DNA: TGTGCCAGCGGATCTACCGGGAATACCTATAGCAATCAGCCCCAGCATTTT
CDR3: CASGSTGNTYSNQPQHF
J: TRBJ1-5
size: NA
V: TRBV2
D: NA

DNA: TGCGCCAGCAGAGATCACTTGGAGCCTCGGGCCAAAAACATTCAGTACTTC
CDR3: CASRDHLEPRAKNIQYF
J: TRBJ2-4
size: NA
V: TRBV10-1
D: NA

DNA: TGTGCCAGCAGCTCCGGGACTAGCGGACTCTCCTACAATGAGCAGTTCTTC
CDR3: CASSSGTSGLSYNEQFF
J: TRBJ2-1
size: NA
V: TRBV11-2
D: TRBD2

DNA: TGTGCCAGCAGCTTGGGGCAGGGGACCGCTGAAGCTTTCTTT
CDR3: CASSLGQGTAEAFF
J: TRBJ1-1
size: NA
V: TRBV5-6
D: NA

DNA: TGTGCCAGCAGTGCACGACCGGGGAACACTGAAGCTTTCTTT
CDR3: CASSARPGNTEAFF
J: TRBJ1-1
size: NA
V: TRBV25-1
D: NA

DNA: TGTGCCAGCAGGTCAGGGGGCAATCAGCCCCAGCATTTT
CDR3: CASRSGGNQPQHF
J: TRBJ1-5
size: NA
V: TRBV2
D: NA

DNA: TGTGCCAGCTCAACCGACAGGGGTTTGGCCAATGAGCAGTTCTTC
CDR3: CASSTDRGLANEQFF
J: TRBJ2-1
size: NA
V: TRBV18
D: TRBD1

DNA: TGTGCCAGCAGTTATACTGAGCGAGGAGACGAGCAGTACTTC
CDR3: CASSYTERGDEQYF
J: TRBJ2-7
size: NA
V: TRBV6-5
D: NA

DNA: TGTGCCTGGAGGACAGGCGAGAACTATGGCTACACCTTC
CDR3: CAWRTGENYGYTF
J: TRBJ1-2
size: NA
V: TRBV30
D: NA

DNA: TGTGCCAGCAGCCCGAGGGTGGGTGAAGCTTTCTTT
CDR3: CASSPRVGEAFF
J: TRBJ1-1
size: once
V: TRBV11-2
D: NA

DNA: TGTGCCAGCAGCAAAGCGGAGAGTCCCTACGAGCAGTACTTC
CDR3: CASSKAESPYEQYF
J: TRBJ2-7
size: NA
V: TRBV21-1
D: NA

DNA: TGTGCCAGCAGCCTTCAGGGGCCGAATGAGCAGTTCTTC
CDR3: CASSLQGPNEQFF
J: TRBJ2-1
size: NA
V: TRBV7-9
D: NA

DNA: TGTGCCAGCAGTTACGACGGGACAGGGCCATACTACACCTTC
CDR3: CASSYDGTGPYYTF
J: TRBJ1-2
size: NA
V: TRBV6-5
D: TRBD1

DNA: TGTGCCAGCAGCACGGGGGCGGGGGTACACGAGCAGTACTTC
CDR3: CASSTGAGVHEQYF
J: TRBJ2-7
size: NA
V: TRBV6-6
D: NA

DNA: TGTGCCAGCAGTTTGGCATACAGTAGCTCCTACGAGCAGTACTTC
CDR3: CASSLAYSSSYEQYF
J: TRBJ2-7
size: NA
V: TRBV27
D: NA

DNA: TGTGCCAGCTCAGCCAACGGTGAGACAGGGAACGGCTACACCTTC
CDR3: CASSANGETGNGYTF
J: TRBJ1-2
size: NA
V: TRBV18
D: TRBD1

DNA: TGTGCCAGTAGTGCAGGGGCTTACGAGCAGTACTTC
CDR3: CASSAGAYEQYF
J: TRBJ2-7
size: NA
V: TRBV19
D: NA

DNA: TGCGCCAGCAGTTTAGGGACAGGGGATACAGATACGCAGTATTTT
CDR3: CASSLGTGDTDTQYF
J: TRBJ2-3
size: NA
V: TRBV5-1
D: TRBD1

DNA: TGTGCCAGCAGTAGGTGGCAGGGTCAGGGCTACACCTTC
CDR3: CASSRWQGQGYTF
J: TRBJ1-2
size: NA
V: TRBV6-5
D: NA

DNA: TGTGCCAGCAGCTTAGAGGGGACTAGAGGCTACAATGAGCAGTTCTTC
CDR3: CASSLEGTRGYNEQFF
J: TRBJ2-1
size: NA
V: TRBV11-3
D: TRBD2

DNA: TGTGCCATCTCGGGAGGTAGCGGACCCTACGAGCAGTACTTC
CDR3: CAISGGSGPYEQYF
J: TRBJ2-7
size: NA
V: TRBV2
D: TRBD2

DNA: TGTGCCAGCAGCCGCGACTGGAGACTAGCGGGGGTCACACGAGCCTACGAGCAGTACTTC
CDR3: CASSRDWRLAGVTRAYEQYF
J: TRBJ2-7
size: NA
V: TRBV27
D: TRBD2

DNA: TGTGCCATCAGTGAGTCTGGGGTTGTAGGGGGCACAGATACGCAGTATTTT
CDR3: CAISESGVVGGTDTQYF
J: TRBJ2-3
size: NA
V: TRBV10-3
D: NA

DNA: TGTGCCAGCAGTGTAATTGAGACCCAGTACTTC
CDR3: CASSVIETQYF
J: TRBJ2-5
size: NA
V: TRBV2
D: NA

DNA: TGTGCCAGCAGCGCTGGGACAACCCGCTACGAGCAGTACTTC
CDR3: CASSAGTTRYEQYF
J: TRBJ2-7
size: NA
V: TRBV6-1
D: NA

DNA: TGCGCTAGCAGCGATACAGGGGCCCGGGACGCAAAGGAAAAACTGTTTTTT
CDR3: CASSDTGARDAKEKLFF
J: TRBJ1-4
size: NA
V: TRBV4-1
D: TRBD1

DNA: TGTGCCAGCAGCTTGGGGAGCGGGGAGCTGTTTTTT
CDR3: CASSLGSGELFF
J: TRBJ2-2
size: NA
V: TRBV7-9
D: NA

DNA: TGTGCCACAGGGACTGACTCTGGAAACACCATATATTTT
CDR3: CATGTDSGNTIYF
J: TRBJ1-3
size: NA
V: TRBV15
D: NA

DNA: TGCGCCAGCAGCAAACAGGGTGGGACTGAAGCTTTCTTT
CDR3: CASSKQGGTEAFF
J: TRBJ1-1
size: NA
V: TRBV4-1
D: NA